The 20 T cell receptor beta chains presented below share a single source sample, sequenced in a study of blood T cells in healthy people across ages. Alongside a J-beta primer mix, a sample-barcoded 5' primer served in a second PCR lasting about 6 to 11 cycles. TCRdb re-derived calls from the 5' RACE reads in MiXCR, one entry per CDR3 protein. There are roughly 1.9 million distinct CDR3 sequences in the sample; about two fifths occur only once, and 23% lies in the top ten. The specimen sequenced was blood. The receptors were gathered from a human donor in good health.

The chain is built from TRBV7-2 and TRBJ2-1; D is tentatively TRBD1 or TRBD2 (6 bases each). The CDR3 has 14 residues. The germline V gene has CDR1 SGHTA and CDR2 FQGNSA. V was clipped by 5 bases and J by 7 bases, with 15 bases between them. CDR3 loop: CTSSTEGGLNEQFF. CDR3 bases: TGTACCAGCAGCACGGAGGGGGGCCTAAATGAGCAGTTCTTC.

This chain links TRBV25-1 with TRBJ1-2; perhaps TRBD1 as D (5 bases). This CDR3 is built from 16 residues. Looked up from germline, CDR1 is MGHDK and CDR2 is SYGVNS. The V end was cut by 4 bases, the J end by 3 bases, with 18 bases between. The CDR3 spells CASSGFLGPYDYGYTF. The CDR3 DNA reads TGTGCCAGCAGTGGTTTCTTGGGACCGTATGACTATGGCTACACCTTC.

A word on this clonotype: An end of the junction does not agree with germline; a read error may underlie this. This chain connects TRBV12-3 or TRBV12-4 to TRBJ2-5; 8 bases fit TRBD1. CDR3 size: 15 residues. CDR3 nucleotides: TGTGCTAGCATCGACAGGGGAAGGGAAAAAGAGACCCAGTACTTC. It translates to CASIDRGREKETQYF.

This clonotype was picked up a small number of times. The V and J genes are TRBV5-6 and TRBJ1-6; D remains ambiguous. The V gene lost 0 bases and the J gene lost 7 bases, with 8 bases spanning the gap. Germline V gene data show CDR1 as SGHDT and CDR2 as YYEEEE. This CDR3 is 14 amino acids long. In DNA form, the CDR3 reads TGTGCCAGCAGCTTGGAGGAGACCAATTCACCCCTCCACTTT. As protein: CASSLEETNSPLHF. Drawing the rest from reference TRBV5-6 and TRBJ1-6, the complete variable domain is DAGVTQSPTHLIKTRGQQVTLRCSPKSGHDTVSWYQQALGQGPQFIFQYYEEEERQRGNFPDRFSGHQFPNYSSELNVNALLLGDSALYLCASSLEETNSPLHFGNGTRLTVT.

The chain employs TRBV13 and TRBJ2-4; TRBD1 matches at 10 bases. The better agreement between TRBJ2-7 and the DNA end casts doubt on the J call. Germline CDR1 PRHDT, CDR2 FYEKMQ (reference sequence). The CDR3 is made up of 15 amino acids. DNA of the CDR3: TGTGCCAGCAGCTTCGGGACAGGGGATCCCTACGAGCAGTACTTC. It translates to CASSFGTGDPYEQYF.

This clonotype occurred a few times. The chain recombines TRBV12-3 or TRBV12-4 with TRBJ1-2, with a weak D call TRBD1 (5 bases). This CDR3 is built from 14 residues. The ends were cut back, 2 bases at V and 8 bases at J, with 15 bases in the middle. This CDR3 is CASSLSAGTDGYTF. CDR3 bases: TGTGCCAGCAGTTTATCTGCAGGGACTGACGGCTACACCTTC.

The chain carries TRBV4-3 and TRBJ2-3; TRBD2 aligns across 10 bases. The CDR3 has 17 amino acids. The germline V gene encodes CDR1 LGHNA and CDR2 YSLEER. Germline trimming cut 0 bases from V and 2 bases from J; bases unmatched to any gene: 5. For the CDR3, the DNA is TGCGCCAGCAGCCAAGATCTAGCGGGGGCCCTCACAGATACGCAGTATTTT. It codes for CASSQDLAGALTDTQYF.

The chain uses TRBV11-2 and TRBJ2-2; 9 positions agree with TRBD2. In germline, CDR1 is SGHAT, CDR2 FQNNGV. This CDR3 has 16 amino acids. With 2 bases clipped from V and 6 bases from J, the junction kept 7 bases outside the gene matches. CDR3 amino acids: CASSLRGGGTPGELFF. In DNA form, the CDR3 reads TGTGCCAGCAGCTTACGCGGGGGGGGGACCCCCGGGGAGCTGTTTTTT.

CDR3 in amino acids: CASSESSGVGATF. CDR3 nucleotides: TGTGCCAGCAGCGAAAGCTCGGGGGTGGGCGCCACCTTC. The chain carries TRBV7-9 and TRBJ1-2; D is perhaps TRBD1 (5 bases). The length of the CDR3 is 13 residues. Germline lookup yields CDR1 SEHNR and CDR2 FQNEAQ (reference sequence). The germline V and J ends were trimmed by 5 bases and 13 bases, with 20 bases remaining between them.

V and J are TRBV7-2 and TRBJ1-1, with D maybe TRBD1 (5 bases). CDR1 SGHTA and CDR2 FQGNSA come from the germline V gene. Trimming stripped 6 bases from V and 3 bases from J, with 11 bases between. The CDR3 consists of 13 residues. The CDR3 region has the DNA TGTGCCAGCAGACGGGGAGGGGACACTGAAGCTTTCTTT. Translation gives CASRRGGDTEAFF.

This clonotype came up a few times. The rearrangement links TRBV9 to TRBJ2-1; D is perhaps TRBD1 (5 bases). V lost 3 bases and J lost 9, with 16 bases in between. CDR3 length equals 14 residues. Germline-derived CDR1 and CDR2 are SGDLS and YYNGEE. The CDR3 spells CASSGSQGPSEQFF. The CDR3 nucleotides are TGTGCCAGCAGCGGATCGCAGGGTCCTTCTGAGCAGTTCTTC.

A few counts support this clonotype. The genes are TRBV7-7 and TRBJ2-3; D remains ambiguous. The germline CDR1 and CDR2 sequences are SSHAT and FNYEAQ (reference sequence). CDR3 length: 13 residues. Trimming cost V 5 bases and J 6 bases, with 12 bases left between them. The CDR3 loop is CASSGTLSDTQYF. CDR3 nucleotide sequence: TGTGCCAGCAGCGGAACGTTGTCCGATACGCAGTATTTT.

This clonotype was counted only a few times. V gene TRBV29-1 combines with J gene TRBJ2-4; 8 nucleotides agree with TRBD1. TRBJ2-7 explains the end of the DNA better; the J call may be wrong. CDR3 size: 13 residues. The germline CDR1 and CDR2 sequences are SQVTM and ANQGSEA. The CDR3 coding sequence is TGCAGCGTTGGGACAGGGATATCCTACGAGCAGTACTTC. Translating it yields CSVGTGISYEQYF.

This clonotype was observed a few times. The chain has TRBV21-1 and TRBJ2-4; the D call TRBD1 from the table was never checked on the DNA. With the DNA end fitting TRBJ2-7 better, the J assignment may be wrong. TRBV21-1 is a pseudogene. The CDR3 runs 16 residues. In DNA, the CDR3 is TGTGCCAGCAGCAAAGTTTACGGACAAGTAACCTACGAGCAGTACTTC. Translating it yields CASSKVYGQVTYEQYF.

V is TRBV4-1 and J is TRBJ2-5; D unresolved. The germline V and J ends were trimmed by 0 bases and 5 bases, with 13 bases remaining between them. Germline V gene lookup returns CDR1 MGHRA and CDR2 YSYEKL. The CDR3 covers 15 residues. The CDR3 nucleotides read TGCGCCAGCAGCCAAGATTGGAACCCTTCGGAGACCCAGTACTTC. Translation gives CASSQDWNPSETQYF.

This clonotype appeared a few times. The rearrangement joins TRBV4-3 to TRBJ2-7; 10 bases agree with TRBD2. Germline loops: CDR1 LGHNA, CDR2 YSLEER. There are 16 residues in the CDR3. The junction had 6 bases not matched to a gene; V was cut back by 4 bases and J by 0 bases. CDR3 sequence: CASSPQLAGNSYEQYF. The CDR3 DNA follows: TGCGCCAGCAGCCCTCAACTAGCGGGGAACTCCTACGAGCAGTACTTC.

This clonotype was found once. V and J are TRBV4-1 and TRBJ2-5; D possibly corresponds to TRBD1 (6 bases). Between the trimmed V and J ends, which lost 4 bases and 2 bases, there was a span of 17 bases. This CDR3 is 16 amino acids long. Per the germline V gene, CDR1 is MGHRA and CDR2 is YSYEKL. The CDR3 spells CASSLDSWTEQETQYF. As DNA, the CDR3 is TGCGCCAGCAGCCTAGATAGTTGGACAGAACAAGAGACCCAGTACTTC.

This chain connects TRBV28 to TRBJ2-3, with 7 bases that match TRBD2. V lost 4 bases and J lost 4; bases outside the gene matches: 2. Germline CDR1 is MDHEN and CDR2 is SYDVKM. This CDR3 comprises 13 residues. The CDR3 is CASSWGGADTQYF. The CDR3 DNA is TGTGCCAGCAGTTGGGGGGGGGCAGATACGCAGTATTTT. The full variable domain, completed using reference TRBV28 and TRBJ2-3, is DVKVTQSSRYLVKRTGEKVFLECVQDMDHENMFWYRQDPGLGLRLIYFSYDVKMKEKGDIPEGYSVSREKKERFSLILESASTNQTSMYLCASSWGGADTQYFGPGTRLTVL.

This clonotype was seen more than once but under ten times. J is TRBJ2-5 and V is TRBV29-1; D ambiguous. The CDR3 loop spans 13 amino acids. CDR1 and CDR2 (germline): SQVTM, ANQGSEA. The ends were cut back, 3 bases at V and 2 bases at J, with 10 bases in the middle. CDR3 in amino acids: CSVDRASQETQYF. DNA for the CDR3: TGCAGCGTTGATCGAGCATCACAAGAGACCCAGTACTTC.

The chain carries TRBV20-1 and TRBJ1-5; possible D gene TRBD1, 5 bases. The CDR3 spans 12 residues. From germline, CDR1 is DFQATT and CDR2 SNEGSKA (reference sequence). Trimming shortened V by 6 bases and J by 11 bases, and 17 bases separated the two germline ends. CDR3 sequence (DNA): TGCAGTGCGCGGGACGTCGATCCGGCCCAGCATTTT. It translates to CSARDVDPAQHF.